What follows are 6 T cell receptor beta chains derived from one specimen sequenced in a study of blood T cell repertoires in COVID-19. Some clones are missing from TCRdb's copy, which holds only in-frame ones; the method was immunoSEQ multiplex PCR. The data contain more than 80,000 clones, 71% of them singletons. Sequencing input: peripheral blood. The receptors shown here come from a human donor with acute or convalescent COVID-19. The donor label of this sample is uncertain.

The V gene is TRBV6-2 or TRBV6-3, the J gene TRBJ1-1; a weak D match, TRBD1 (6 bases). V shed 1 base and J shed 1 base, with 10 bases lying between them. CDR1 is MNHEY, CDR2 SVGEGT, per germline. The CDR3 spans 15 residues. Here the CDR3 DNA reads TGTGCCAGCAGTTACTTGGGCAGGGGGAACACTGAAGCTTTCTTT. Protein product: CASSYLGRGNTEAFF.

This chain uses TRBV28 with TRBJ2-6, with a tentative D call TRBD2 (6 bases). Germline CDR1 is MDHEN and CDR2 is SYDVKM. The CDR3 runs 15 residues. V lost 3 bases, J lost 1 base, and 7 bases lay in between. This CDR3 reads CASSLGGSGANVLTF. Here the CDR3 DNA reads TGTGCCAGCAGTTTGGGGGGTTCTGGGGCCAACGTCCTGACTTTC. The whole variable domain, remainder taken from reference TRBV28 and TRBJ2-6, is DVKVTQSSRYLVKRTGEKVFLECVQDMDHENMFWYRQDPGLGLRLIYFSYDVKMKEKGDIPEGYSVSREKKERFSLILESASTNQTSMYLCASSLGGSGANVLTFGAGSRLTVL.

This clone was picked up one time. The J gene is TRBJ2-3, the V gene TRBV5-1; D possibly corresponds to TRBD1 (5 bases). Germline assignment: CDR1 SGHRS and CDR2 YFSETQ. V lost 1 base to trimming and J lost 6 bases, with 9 bases between them. The CDR3 sequence is 13 residues long. CDR3 amino acids: CASSLQGYDTQYF. The CDR3 DNA follows: TGCGCCAGCAGCTTGCAGGGTTATGATACGCAGTATTTT.

The chain links TRBV6-1 to TRBJ1-2; a possible D gene is TRBD1 (5 bases). CDR3 size: 14 residues. With 1 base removed from V and 6 bases from J, the gap between germline ends came to 12 bases. Germline lookup yields CDR1 MNHNS and CDR2 SASEGT. DNA for the CDR3: TGTGCCAGCAGTGAAGGCGGAGGGGCAGATGGCTACACCTTC. Translating gives CASSEGGGADGYTF.

This clone was observed a handful of times. The rearrangement uses TRBV4-2 and TRBJ2-4; possible D gene TRBD1, 5 bases. The CDR3 has 16 amino acids. The V and J ends lost 0 bases and 2 bases respectively, with 11 bases between them. Germline V gene data show CDR1 as LGHNA and CDR2 as YNFKEQ. The CDR3 region is CASSQELQGPKNIQYF. Written as DNA, the CDR3 is TGTGCCAGCAGCCAAGAGCTTCAGGGTCCCAAAAACATTCAGTACTTC.

The gene calls are TRBV29-1 and TRBJ1-1; a weak D match, TRBD1 (6 bases). This CDR3 has 12 residues. The V end lost 3 bases, the J end lost 3 bases, and 8 bases lay between the germline ends. Germline-derived CDR1 and CDR2 are SQVTM and ANQGSEA. This CDR3 reads CSVDTGYTEAFF. The CDR3 coding sequence is TGCAGCGTTGACACAGGGTACACTGAAGCTTTCTTT.